This T cell receptor beta chain was retrieved from a study of T-cell memory formation after mild COVID-19. Findings of the study overall: Contracting clones from day 15 to 85 had balanced CD4/CD8; later expanders favoured CD4+.

This clonotype was found a few times. Its specificity is not known. Germline V gives CDR1 SGHRS, CDR2 YFSETQ. The CDR3 is 14 amino acids. Between the trimmed V and J ends, which lost 0 bases and 3 bases, there was a span of 6 bases. From the 5' RACE reads, TCRdb called clonotypes with MiXCR, one entry per CDR3 protein. The data contain 380,000 or so distinct CDR3 sequences, approximately 15% of them singletons. Material for sequencing was PBMCs or a T cell subset sorted from them (not recorded which). The TCR was taken from a man younger than 35 who had mild COVID-19 (a few samples of this study predate the infection). Cell type and time point are not known. The gene calls are TRBV5-1 and TRBJ2-2; unclear D gene. The CDR3 region is CASSLDTYTGELFF. DNA for the CDR3: TGCGCCAGCAGCTTGGACACGTACACCGGGGAGCTGTTTTTT.